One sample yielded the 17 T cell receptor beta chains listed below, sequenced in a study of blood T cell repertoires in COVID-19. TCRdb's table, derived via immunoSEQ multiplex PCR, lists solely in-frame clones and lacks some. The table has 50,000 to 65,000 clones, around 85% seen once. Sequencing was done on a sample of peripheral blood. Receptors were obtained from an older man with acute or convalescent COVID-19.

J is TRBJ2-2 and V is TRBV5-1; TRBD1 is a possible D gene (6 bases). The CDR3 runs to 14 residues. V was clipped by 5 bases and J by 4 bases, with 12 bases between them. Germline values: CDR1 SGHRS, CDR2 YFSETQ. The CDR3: CASRQTGFTGELFF. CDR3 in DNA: TGCGCCAGCAGACAAACAGGGTTCACCGGGGAGCTGTTTTTT.

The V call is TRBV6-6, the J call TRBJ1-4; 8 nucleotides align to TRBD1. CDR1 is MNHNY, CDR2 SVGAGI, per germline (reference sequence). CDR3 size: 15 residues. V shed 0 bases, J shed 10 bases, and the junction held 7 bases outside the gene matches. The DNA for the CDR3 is TGTGCCAGCAGTTACTCGGGGACAGGTGGAGGAAAACTGTTTTTT. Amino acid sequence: CASSYSGTGGGKLFF.

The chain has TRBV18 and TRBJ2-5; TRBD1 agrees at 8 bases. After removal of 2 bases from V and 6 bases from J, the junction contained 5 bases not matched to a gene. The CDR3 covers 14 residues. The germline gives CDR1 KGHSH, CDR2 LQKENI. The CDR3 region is CASSPDRGGQTQYF. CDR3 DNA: TGTGCCAGCTCACCAGACAGGGGTGGACAGACCCAGTACTTC.

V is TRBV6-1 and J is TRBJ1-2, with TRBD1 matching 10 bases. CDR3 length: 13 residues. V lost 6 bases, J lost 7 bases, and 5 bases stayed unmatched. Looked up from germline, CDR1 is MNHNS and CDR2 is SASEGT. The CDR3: CASSRGQGIGYTF. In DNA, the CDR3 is TGTGCCAGCAGCAGGGGACAGGGGATTGGCTACACCTTC.

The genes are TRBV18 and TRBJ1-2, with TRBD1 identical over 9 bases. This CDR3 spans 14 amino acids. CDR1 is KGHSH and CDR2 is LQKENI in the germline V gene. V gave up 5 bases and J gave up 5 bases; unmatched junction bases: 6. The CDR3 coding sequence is TGTGCCAGCTCAAGTGGACAGGGGCTGTATGGCTACACCTTC. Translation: CASSSGQGLYGYTF.

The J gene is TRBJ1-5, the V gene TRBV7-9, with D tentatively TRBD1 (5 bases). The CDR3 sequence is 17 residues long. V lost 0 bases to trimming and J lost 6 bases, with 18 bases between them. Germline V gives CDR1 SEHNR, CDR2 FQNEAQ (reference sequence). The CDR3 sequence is CASSLAVGRVEVQPQHF. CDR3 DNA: TGTGCCAGCAGCTTAGCGGTTGGCAGGGTAGAGGTTCAGCCCCAGCATTTT.

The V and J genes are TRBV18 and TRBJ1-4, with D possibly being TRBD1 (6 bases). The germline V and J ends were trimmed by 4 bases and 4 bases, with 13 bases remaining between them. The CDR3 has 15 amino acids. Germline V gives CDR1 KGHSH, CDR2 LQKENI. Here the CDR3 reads CASSRGGSFNEKLFF. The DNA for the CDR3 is TGTGCCAGCTCACGCGGGGGCAGCTTTAATGAAAAACTGTTTTTT. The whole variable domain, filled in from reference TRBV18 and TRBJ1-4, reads NAGVMQNPRHLVRRRGQEARLRCSPMKGHSHVYWYRQLPEEGLKFMVYLQKENIIDESGMPKERFSAEFPKEGPSILRIQQVVRGDSAAYFCASSRGGSFNEKLFFGSGTQLSVL.

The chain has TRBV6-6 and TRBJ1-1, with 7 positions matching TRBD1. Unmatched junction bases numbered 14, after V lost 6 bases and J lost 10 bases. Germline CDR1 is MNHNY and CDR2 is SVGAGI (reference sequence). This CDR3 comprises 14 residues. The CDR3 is CASSDGQAHTRAFF. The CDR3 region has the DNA TGTGCCAGCAGCGACGGACAGGCCCACACGAGAGCTTTCTTT.

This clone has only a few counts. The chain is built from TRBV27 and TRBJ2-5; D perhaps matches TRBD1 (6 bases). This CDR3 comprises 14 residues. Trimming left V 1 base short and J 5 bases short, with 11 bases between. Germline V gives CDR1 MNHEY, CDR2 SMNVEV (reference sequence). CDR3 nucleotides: TGTGCCAGCAGTTTATGGTCAGGGGAGGAGACCCAGTACTTC. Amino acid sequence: CASSLWSGEETQYF.

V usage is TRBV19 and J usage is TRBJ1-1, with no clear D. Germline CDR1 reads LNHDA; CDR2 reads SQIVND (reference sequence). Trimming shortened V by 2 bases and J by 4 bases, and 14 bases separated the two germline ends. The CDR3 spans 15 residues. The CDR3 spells CASSILSGDPTEAFF. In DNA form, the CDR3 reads TGTGCCAGTAGTATATTGTCCGGGGATCCCACTGAAGCTTTCTTT.

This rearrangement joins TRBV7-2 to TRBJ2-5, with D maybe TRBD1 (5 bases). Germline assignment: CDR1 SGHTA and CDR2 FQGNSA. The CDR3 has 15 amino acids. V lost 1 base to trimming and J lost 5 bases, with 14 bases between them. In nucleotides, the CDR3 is TGTGCCAGCAGCTTAGGGACAACCGTCGGGGAGACCCAGTACTTC. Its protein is CASSLGTTVGETQYF.

The CDR3 region has the DNA TGTGCCAGCAGCTTAGCGGGGGCATATGAAAAACTGTTTTTT. This encodes CASSLAGAYEKLFF. The chain combines TRBV7-8 with TRBJ1-4, with a weak D call TRBD1 (6 bases). Germline loops: CDR1 SGHVS, CDR2 FQNEAQ. CDR3 length: 14 residues. V lost 0 bases and J 6 bases, leaving 8 bases between the germline ends.

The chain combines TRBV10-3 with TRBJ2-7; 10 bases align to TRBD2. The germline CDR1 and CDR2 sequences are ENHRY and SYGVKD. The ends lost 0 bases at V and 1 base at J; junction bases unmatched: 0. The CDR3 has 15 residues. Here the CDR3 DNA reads TGTGCCATCAGTGAGTCGACTAGCGGGTCCTACGAGCAGTACTTC. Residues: CAISESTSGSYEQYF.

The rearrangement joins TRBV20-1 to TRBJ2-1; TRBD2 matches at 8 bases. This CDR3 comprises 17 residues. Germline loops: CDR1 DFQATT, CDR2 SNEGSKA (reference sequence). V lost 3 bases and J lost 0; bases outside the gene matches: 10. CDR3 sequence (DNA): TGCAGTGCTAGTCTTAGGCGGGGGGCTAGCTCCTACAATGAGCAGTTCTTC. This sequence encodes CSASLRRGASSYNEQFF.

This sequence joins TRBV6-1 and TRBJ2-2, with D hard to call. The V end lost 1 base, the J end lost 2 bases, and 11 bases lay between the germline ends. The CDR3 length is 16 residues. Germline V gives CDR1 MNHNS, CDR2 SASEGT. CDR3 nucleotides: TGTGCCAGCAGTGAAGGATACGCGGTTAACACCGGGGAGCTGTTTTTT. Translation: CASSEGYAVNTGELFF.

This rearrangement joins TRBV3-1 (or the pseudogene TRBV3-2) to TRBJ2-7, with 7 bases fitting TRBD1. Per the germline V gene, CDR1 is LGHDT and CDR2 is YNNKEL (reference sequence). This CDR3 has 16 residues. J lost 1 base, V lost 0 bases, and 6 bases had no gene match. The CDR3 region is CASSQELTGISYEQYF. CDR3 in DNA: TGTGCCAGCAGCCAAGAGTTGACAGGGATTTCCTACGAGCAGTACTTC.

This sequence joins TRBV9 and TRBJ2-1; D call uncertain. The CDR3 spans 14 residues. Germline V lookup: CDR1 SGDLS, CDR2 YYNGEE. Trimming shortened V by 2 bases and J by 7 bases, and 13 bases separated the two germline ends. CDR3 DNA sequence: TGTGCCAGCAGCGTCGGTCATTTCCAAAATGAGCAGTTCTTC. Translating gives CASSVGHFQNEQFF. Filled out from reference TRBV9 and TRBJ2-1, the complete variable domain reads DSGVTQTPKHLITATGQRVTLRCSPRSGDLSVYWYQQSLDQGLQFLIQYYNGEERAKGNILERFSAQQFPDLHSELNLSSLELGDSALYFCASSVGHFQNEQFFGPGTRLTVL.